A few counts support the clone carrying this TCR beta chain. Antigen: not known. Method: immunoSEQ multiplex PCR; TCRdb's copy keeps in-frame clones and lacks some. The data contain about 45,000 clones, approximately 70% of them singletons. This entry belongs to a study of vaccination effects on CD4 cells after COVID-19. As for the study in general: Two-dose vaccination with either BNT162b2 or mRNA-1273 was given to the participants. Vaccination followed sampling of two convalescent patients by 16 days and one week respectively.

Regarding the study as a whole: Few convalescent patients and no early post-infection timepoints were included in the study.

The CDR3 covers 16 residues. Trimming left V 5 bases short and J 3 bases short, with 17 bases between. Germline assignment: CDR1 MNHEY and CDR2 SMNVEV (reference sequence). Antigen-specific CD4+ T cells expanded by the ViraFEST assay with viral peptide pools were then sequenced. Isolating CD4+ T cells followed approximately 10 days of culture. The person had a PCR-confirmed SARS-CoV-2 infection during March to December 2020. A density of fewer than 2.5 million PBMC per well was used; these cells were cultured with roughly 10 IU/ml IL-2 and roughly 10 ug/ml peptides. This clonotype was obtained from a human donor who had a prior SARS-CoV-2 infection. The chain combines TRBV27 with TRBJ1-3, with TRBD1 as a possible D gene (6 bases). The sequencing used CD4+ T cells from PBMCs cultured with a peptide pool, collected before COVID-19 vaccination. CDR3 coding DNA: TGTGCCAGCAGTCAAACTAACAGGGAGGGTGGAAACACCATATATTTT. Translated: CASSQTNREGGNTIYF.